These 17 T cell receptor beta chains share one sample of origin, sequenced in a study of cytomegalovirus exposure and HLA in healthy donors. The study ran its PCR with 60 Vbeta and 13 Jbeta primers. Clones were read by immunoSEQ multiplex PCR, and TCRdb kept only the in-frame ones, dropping some. The table gives 150,000 to 250,000 clones; the top ten clones make up approximately 0.74% of it. Sequencing was carried out using PBMCs. These receptors all stem from a boy younger than 18 in good health and CMV-seronegative.

The CDR3 sequence: CASSIASGGTLYNEQFF. The CDR3 nucleotides read TGTGCCAGTAGTATAGCCAGCGGGGGGACCTTATACAATGAGCAGTTCTTC. The rearrangement joins TRBV19 to TRBJ2-1; 9 positions match TRBD2. Germline V lookup: CDR1 LNHDA, CDR2 SQIVND (reference sequence). With V trimmed by 1 base and J by 4 bases, 8 bases remained unmatched. The CDR3 totals 17 residues. The variable domain in full, with the rest retrieved from reference TRBV19 and TRBJ2-1, is DGGITQSPKYLFRKEGQNVTLSCEQNLNHDAMYWYRQDPGQGLRLIYYSQIVNDFQKGDIAEGYSVSREKKESFPLTVTSAQKNPTAFYLCASSIASGGTLYNEQFFGPGTRLTVL.

The rearrangement uses TRBV6-1 and TRBJ1-5, with 9 bases identical to TRBD1. The CDR3 contains 13 residues. V trimming: 10 bases; J trimming: 3 bases; junction bases outside the gene matches: 4. CDR1 and CDR2 (germline): MNHNS, SASEGT. The DNA of the CDR3 is TGTGCCACCCGGGACAGGGACAATCAGCCCCAGCATTTT. This encodes CATRDRDNQPQHF.

The chain has TRBV18 and TRBJ1-5; 9 nucleotides agree with TRBD1. The CDR3 consists of 15 residues. Germline V CDR1 and CDR2: KGHSH, LQKENI. With V trimmed by 3 bases and J by 7 bases, 7 bases remained unmatched. The CDR3 protein is CASSPGTGPGQPQHF. For the CDR3, the DNA is TGTGCCAGCTCACCTGGGACAGGGCCTGGACAGCCCCAGCATTTT.

The chain combines TRBV5-1 with TRBJ1-1; 7 bases fit TRBD1. The germline V gene has CDR1 SGHRS and CDR2 YFSETQ. V was pared by 1 base and J by 4 bases, with 7 bases of the junction left unmatched. The CDR3 is made up of 15 amino acids. The CDR3 DNA reads TGCGCCAGCAGCTTGTCTCCGGGACAGATCACTGAAGCTTTCTTT. Translated, it gives CASSLSPGQITEAFF.

This chain joins TRBV7-9 and TRBJ1-5; 7 bases map to TRBD1. The CDR3 totals 15 residues. Germline V CDR1 and CDR2: SEHNR, FQNEAQ (reference sequence). The V gene end was trimmed by 2 bases and the J gene end by 7 bases; junction bases not matched to a gene: 8. CDR3 DNA sequence: TGTGCCAGCAGCTTAACAGGGGCCACTGGGCAGCCCCAGCATTTT. Translated: CASSLTGATGQPQHF. The complete variable domain, with remaining parts taken from reference TRBV7-9 and TRBJ1-5, reads DTGVSQNPRHKITKRGQNVTFRCDPISEHNRLYWYRQTLGQGPEFLTYFQNEAQLEKSRLLSDRFSAERPKGSFSTLEIQRTEQGDSAMYLCASSLTGATGQPQHFGDGTRLSIL.

The chain uses TRBV2 and TRBJ2-1; no clear D gene. Per the germline V gene, CDR1 is SNHLY and CDR2 is FYNNEI. Deletions cut 4 bases from V and 10 bases from J, with 5 bases between. The CDR3 runs to 10 residues. The CDR3 sequence: CASSVEEQFF. In DNA, the CDR3 is TGTGCCAGCAGTGTAGAAGAGCAGTTCTTC.

The V and J genes are TRBV28 and TRBJ2-3; D is ambiguous. V was cut by 6 bases and J by 5 bases, with 9 bases left in between. Germline V gene lookup returns CDR1 MDHEN and CDR2 SYDVKM. The CDR3 runs to 12 residues. The CDR3 sequence is CASSGSEDTQYF. For the CDR3, the DNA is TGTGCCAGCAGCGGGTCAGAAGATACGCAGTATTTT.

This rearrangement joins TRBV7-2 to TRBJ2-7; weak D call: TRBD1 (6 bases). The CDR3 has 14 residues. The V and J ends lost 3 bases and 4 bases respectively, with 13 bases between them. Germline CDR1 reads SGHTA; CDR2 reads FQGNSA. The CDR3 is CASSLGAGRYEQYF. The DNA for the CDR3 is TGTGCCAGCAGCTTGGGGGCCGGGCGGTACGAGCAGTACTTC.

This chain connects TRBV18 to TRBJ1-3; D remains unclear. The germline CDR1 and CDR2 sequences are KGHSH and LQKENI. The CDR3 has 15 amino acids. Trimming took off 3 bases at V and 0 bases at J, with 9 bases between the two ends. The CDR3 DNA follows: TGTGCCAGCTCACCCTTAGGGAGCTCTGGAAACACCATATATTTT. It encodes CASSPLGSSGNTIYF. The full variable domain, completed using reference TRBV18 and TRBJ1-3, is NAGVMQNPRHLVRRRGQEARLRCSPMKGHSHVYWYRQLPEEGLKFMVYLQKENIIDESGMPKERFSAEFPKEGPSILRIQQVVRGDSAAYFCASSPLGSSGNTIYFGEGSWLTVV.

The V gene is TRBV5-4, the J gene TRBJ1-5, with a weak D call TRBD1 (5 bases). Germline V CDR1 and CDR2: SGHNT, YYREEE (reference sequence). The CDR3 sequence is 14 residues long. V shed 4 bases and J shed 6 bases, with 14 bases lying between them. The chain's CDR3 is CASSDAGAPQPQHF. CDR3 sequence (DNA): TGTGCCAGCAGCGACGCTGGGGCACCTCAGCCCCAGCATTTT.

The chain recombines TRBV7-3 with TRBJ2-5; 11 nucleotides agree with TRBD2. The CDR3 loop spans 15 amino acids. V shed 5 bases, J shed 5 bases, and the junction held 7 bases outside the gene matches. CDR1 is SGHTA, CDR2 FQGTGA, per germline. The CDR3 is CASSISGGALETQYF. DNA for the CDR3: TGTGCCAGCAGCATTAGCGGGGGGGCATTGGAGACCCAGTACTTC. Supplemented by reference TRBV7-3 and TRBJ2-5, the full variable domain reads GAGVSQTPSNKVTEKGKYVELRCDPISGHTALYWYRQSLGQGPEFLIYFQGTGAADDSGLPNDRFFAVRPEGSVSTLKIQRTERGDSAVYLCASSISGGALETQYFGPGTRLLVL.

The gene calls are TRBV7-9 and TRBJ1-4; weak D call: TRBD1 (6 bases). The CDR3 sequence is 16 residues long. Looked up from germline, CDR1 is SEHNR and CDR2 is FQNEAQ (reference sequence). Trimming pared 5 bases from V and 5 bases from J, leaving 18 bases between. CDR3 coding DNA: TGTGCCAGCAGCCCAAGGACAGCCGGGGGGAATGAAAAACTGTTTTTT. Residues: CASSPRTAGGNEKLFF.

The chain combines TRBV11-2 with TRBJ2-7; possibly TRBD2 for D (7 bases). V lost 5 bases, J lost 2 bases, and 19 bases lay in between. From germline, CDR1 is SGHAT and CDR2 FQNNGV. The CDR3 extends over 16 amino acids. The CDR3 nucleotides are TGTGCCAGCAGCGGGACTACAGGGAAACCCACCTACGAGCAGTACTTC. Its translation: CASSGTTGKPTYEQYF.

The genes are TRBV7-2 and TRBJ1-6, with D possibly TRBD1 on 5 matching bases. Per germline, CDR1 SGHTA and CDR2 FQGNSA. The CDR3 extends over 15 amino acids. V gave up 1 base and J gave up 2 bases, with 6 bases separating them. The CDR3: CASSLGRAYNSPLHF. In nucleotides, the CDR3 is TGTGCCAGCAGCTTAGGCAGGGCCTATAATTCACCCCTCCACTTT.

The gene calls are TRBV6-4 and TRBJ2-1, with 10 positions matching TRBD2. CDR1 is MRHNA, CDR2 SNTAGT, per germline. The CDR3 spans 15 residues. Trimming at V came to 1 base and at J to 4 bases, leaving 1 base not matched to a gene. The CDR3 DNA is TGTGCCAGCAGTGACTTTAGCGGGGGGTACAATGAGCAGTTCTTC. This codes for CASSDFSGGYNEQFF.

This sequence joins TRBV2 and TRBJ1-5, with TRBD1 matching 9 bases. CDR3 length: 15 residues. Germline V gene sequence: CDR1 SNHLY, CDR2 FYNNEI. Unmatched junction bases numbered 5, after V lost 3 bases and J lost 5 bases. CDR3 sequence: CASSDRGTGYQPQHF. Here the CDR3 DNA reads TGTGCCAGCAGTGATAGGGGGACAGGGTATCAGCCCCAGCATTTT.

The chain carries TRBV7-8 and TRBJ1-2, with D maybe TRBD1 (5 bases). This CDR3 spans 14 amino acids. Germline values: CDR1 SGHVS, CDR2 FQNEAQ. Trimming removed 2 bases at V and 0 bases at J, with 7 bases between. CDR3 residues: CASSLTGSNYGYTF. The CDR3 region has the DNA TGTGCCAGCAGCTTAACAGGCTCTAACTATGGCTACACCTTC.